This T cell receptor beta chain was sequenced for a study of shared clonotypes between healthy human individuals. The overall study: Per-donor plates numbered three CD4 naive, three CD4 memory, two CD8 naive and one CD8 memory.

This clone was counted only a few times. The antigen remains undetermined. Whole-study results and caveats: Investigators expected sequencing depth to affect clonotype sharing among donors. Naive subsets tended to show greater estimated richness than memory subsets.

CDR1 is SGHVS and CDR2 is FQNEAQ in the germline V gene. The CDR3 covers 14 residues. V gave up 6 bases and J gave up 0 bases, with 9 bases separating them. Repertoires were generated with immunoSEQ multiplex PCR, while TCRdb's copy carries only in-frame clones and drops some. The sample has around 2,000,000 clones; about 95% are singletons. Sequenced material: naive CD4+ T cells sorted from blood. Sample subset: CD45RA+ positively selected. The source is a man between 18 and 29 years old in good health. The V and J genes are TRBV7-8 and TRBJ1-5; unclear D gene. The CDR3 nucleotides read TGTGCCAGCAGAGACGCCAATAGCAATCAGCCCCAGCATTTT. It encodes CASRDANSNQPQHF. The whole variable domain, remainder taken from reference TRBV7-8 and TRBJ1-5, is GAGVSQSPRYKVAKRGQDVALRCDPISGHVSLFWYQQALGQGPEFLTYFQNEAQLDKSGLPSDRFFAERPEGSVSTLKIQRTQQEDSAVYLCASRDANSNQPQHFGDGTRLSIL.